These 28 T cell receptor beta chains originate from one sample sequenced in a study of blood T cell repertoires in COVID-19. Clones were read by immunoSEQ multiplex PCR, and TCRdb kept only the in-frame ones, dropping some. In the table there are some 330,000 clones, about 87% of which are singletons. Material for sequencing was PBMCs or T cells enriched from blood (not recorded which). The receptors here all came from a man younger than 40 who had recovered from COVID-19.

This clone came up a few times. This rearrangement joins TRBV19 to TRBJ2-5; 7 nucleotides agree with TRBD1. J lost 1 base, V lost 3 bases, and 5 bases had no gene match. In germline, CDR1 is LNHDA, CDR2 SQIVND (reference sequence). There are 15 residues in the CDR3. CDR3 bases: TGTGCCAGTAGTATGGGACAGAATATCCAAGAGACCCAGTACTTC. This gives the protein CASSMGQNIQETQYF.

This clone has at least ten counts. CDR3 sequence reads: CASSRAQGNYQPQHF. CDR3 sequence (DNA): TGTGCCAGCAGCCGGGCCCAGGGAAATTATCAGCCCCAGCATTTT. This chain connects TRBV3-1 (or the pseudogene TRBV3-2) to TRBJ1-5; D is possibly TRBD1 (5 bases). V was pared by 4 bases and J by 5 bases, with 15 bases between. The germline V gene has CDR1 LGHDT and CDR2 YNNKEL (reference sequence). The CDR3 contains 15 residues.

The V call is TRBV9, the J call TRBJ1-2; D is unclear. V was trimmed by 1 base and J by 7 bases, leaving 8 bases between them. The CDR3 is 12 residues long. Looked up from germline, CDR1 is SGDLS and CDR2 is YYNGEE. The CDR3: CASSVSVRGYTF. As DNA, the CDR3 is TGTGCCAGCAGCGTATCCGTTCGTGGCTACACCTTC.

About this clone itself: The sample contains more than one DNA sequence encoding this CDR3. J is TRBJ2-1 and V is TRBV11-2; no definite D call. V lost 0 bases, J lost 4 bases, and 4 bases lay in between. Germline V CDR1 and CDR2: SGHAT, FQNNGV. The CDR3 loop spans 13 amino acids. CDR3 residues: CASSLDRYNEQFF. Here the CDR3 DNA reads TGTGCCAGCAGCTTAGATCGTTACAATGAGCAGTTCTTC.

The CDR3 DNA follows: TGTGCCAGCAGCACGGGGACAGGTAACACCGGGGAGCTGTTTTTT. Its protein is CASSTGTGNTGELFF. The chain carries TRBV5-5 and TRBJ2-2, with TRBD1 matching over 8 bases. The V segment lost 4 bases and the J segment 2 bases; nucleotides outside the gene matches: 4. In germline, CDR1 is SGHKS, CDR2 YYEKEE (reference sequence). The CDR3 is 15 residues long.

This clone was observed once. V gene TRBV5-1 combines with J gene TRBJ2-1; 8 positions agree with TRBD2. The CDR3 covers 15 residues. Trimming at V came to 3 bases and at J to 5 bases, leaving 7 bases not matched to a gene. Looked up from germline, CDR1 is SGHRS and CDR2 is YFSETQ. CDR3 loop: CASSSRGGPNNEQFF. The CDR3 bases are TGCGCCAGCAGCTCTCGGGGGGGGCCGAACAATGAGCAGTTCTTC.

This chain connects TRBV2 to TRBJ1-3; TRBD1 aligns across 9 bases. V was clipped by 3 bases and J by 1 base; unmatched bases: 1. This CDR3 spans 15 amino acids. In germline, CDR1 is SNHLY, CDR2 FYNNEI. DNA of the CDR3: TGTGCCAGCAGTGAGACAGGGGGATCTGGAAACACCATATATTTT. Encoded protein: CASSETGGSGNTIYF.

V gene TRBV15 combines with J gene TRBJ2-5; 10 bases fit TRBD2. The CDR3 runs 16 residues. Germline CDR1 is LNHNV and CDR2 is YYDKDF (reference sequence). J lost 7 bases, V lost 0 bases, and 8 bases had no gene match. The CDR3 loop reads CATSRDPSGGAGTQYF. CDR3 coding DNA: TGTGCCACCAGCAGAGATCCCAGCGGGGGGGCCGGGACCCAGTACTTC.

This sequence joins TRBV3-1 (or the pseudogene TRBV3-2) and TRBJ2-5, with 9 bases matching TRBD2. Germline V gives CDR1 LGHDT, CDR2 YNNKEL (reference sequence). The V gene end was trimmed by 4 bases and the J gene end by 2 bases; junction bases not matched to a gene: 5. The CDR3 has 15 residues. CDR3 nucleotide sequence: TGTGCCAGCAGCCTTGGGACTAGCAGACAAGAGACCCAGTACTTC. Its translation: CASSLGTSRQETQYF.

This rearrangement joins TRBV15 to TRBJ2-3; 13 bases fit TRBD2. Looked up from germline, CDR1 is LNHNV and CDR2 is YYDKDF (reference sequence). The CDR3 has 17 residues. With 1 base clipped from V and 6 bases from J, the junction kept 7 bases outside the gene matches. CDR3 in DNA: TGTGCCACCAGCAGAGCTACTAGCGGGGGGGCCCCCGATACGCAGTATTTT. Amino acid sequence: CATSRATSGGAPDTQYF.

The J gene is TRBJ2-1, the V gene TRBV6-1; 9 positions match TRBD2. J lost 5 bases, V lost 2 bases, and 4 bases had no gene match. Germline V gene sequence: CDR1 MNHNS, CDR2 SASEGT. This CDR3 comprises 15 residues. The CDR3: CASSEFSGGNNEQFF. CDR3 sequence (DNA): TGTGCCAGCAGTGAATTTAGCGGGGGAAACAATGAGCAGTTCTTC.

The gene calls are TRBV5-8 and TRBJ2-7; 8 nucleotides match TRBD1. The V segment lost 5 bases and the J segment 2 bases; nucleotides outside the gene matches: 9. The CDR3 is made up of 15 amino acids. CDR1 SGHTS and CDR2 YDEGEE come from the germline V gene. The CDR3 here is CASSHGDRRAYEQYF. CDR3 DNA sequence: TGTGCCAGCAGTCATGGGGACAGGCGAGCCTACGAGCAGTACTTC.

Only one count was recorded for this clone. The CDR3 here is CAISDRVQGLTEAFF. The CDR3, as DNA: TGTGCCATCAGTGACCGGGTACAGGGGTTGACTGAAGCTTTCTTT. The J gene is TRBJ1-1, the V gene TRBV10-3, with 7 bases aligning to TRBD1. This CDR3 region has 15 residues. Per germline, CDR1 ENHRY and CDR2 SYGVKD. V gave up 3 bases and J gave up 5 bases; unmatched junction bases: 9.

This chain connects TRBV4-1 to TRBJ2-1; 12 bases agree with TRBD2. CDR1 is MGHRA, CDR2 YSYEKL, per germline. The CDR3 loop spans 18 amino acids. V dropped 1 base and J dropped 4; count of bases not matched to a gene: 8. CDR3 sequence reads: CASSQVGLAGGPYNEQFF. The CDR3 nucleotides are TGCGCCAGCAGCCAAGTCGGGCTAGCGGGGGGGCCGTACAATGAGCAGTTCTTC.

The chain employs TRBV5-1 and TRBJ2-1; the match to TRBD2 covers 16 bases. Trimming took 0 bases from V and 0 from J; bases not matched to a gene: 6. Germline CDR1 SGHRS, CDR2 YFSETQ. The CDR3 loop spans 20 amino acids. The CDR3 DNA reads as TGCGCCAGCAGCTTGGTCTTGGGACTAGCGGGGGGGAGCTCCTACAATGAGCAGTTCTTC. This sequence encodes CASSLVLGLAGGSSYNEQFF.

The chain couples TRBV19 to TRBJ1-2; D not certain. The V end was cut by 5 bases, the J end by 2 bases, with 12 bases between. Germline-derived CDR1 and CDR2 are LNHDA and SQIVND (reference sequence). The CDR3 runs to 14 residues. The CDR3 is CASSFLTENYGYTF. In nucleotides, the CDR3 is TGTGCCAGTAGTTTCCTGACGGAGAACTATGGCTACACCTTC.

CDR3 loop: CASSQGGGYEQYF. The CDR3 coding sequence is TGCGCCAGCAGCCAAGGCGGGGGCTACGAGCAGTACTTC. The rearrangement links TRBV4-1 to TRBJ2-7; 7 bases are a match to TRBD2. The CDR3 has 13 residues. CDR1 and CDR2 from the germline V gene are MGHRA and YSYEKL. V gave up 1 base and J gave up 3 bases; unmatched junction bases: 0.

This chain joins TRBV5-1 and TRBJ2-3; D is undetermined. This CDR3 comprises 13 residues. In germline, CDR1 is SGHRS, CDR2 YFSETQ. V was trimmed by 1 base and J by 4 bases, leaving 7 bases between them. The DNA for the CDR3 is TGCGCCAGCAGCTTGCCTGCGGCAGATACGCAGTATTTT. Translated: CASSLPAADTQYF.

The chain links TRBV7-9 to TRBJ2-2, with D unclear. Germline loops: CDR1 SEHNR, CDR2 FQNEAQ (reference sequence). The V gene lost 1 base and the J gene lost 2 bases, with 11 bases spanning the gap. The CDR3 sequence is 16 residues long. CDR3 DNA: TGTGCCAGCAGCTTAGGAACTATAGCTAACACCGGGGAGCTGTTTTTT. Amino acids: CASSLGTIANTGELFF.

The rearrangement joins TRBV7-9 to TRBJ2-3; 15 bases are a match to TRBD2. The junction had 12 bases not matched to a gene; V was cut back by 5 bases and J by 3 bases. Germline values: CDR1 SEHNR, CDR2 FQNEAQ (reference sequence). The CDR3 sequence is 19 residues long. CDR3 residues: CASSPPGTSGGFRTDTQYF. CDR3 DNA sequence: TGTGCCAGCAGCCCCCCCGGGACTAGCGGGGGGTTTAGGACAGATACGCAGTATTTT.

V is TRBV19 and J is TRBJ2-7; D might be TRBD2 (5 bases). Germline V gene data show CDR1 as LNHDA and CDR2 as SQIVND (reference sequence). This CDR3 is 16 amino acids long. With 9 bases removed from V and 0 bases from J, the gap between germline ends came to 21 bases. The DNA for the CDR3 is TGTGCCAGCGCGCGCAGCCGGACGGGGAGCTCCTACGAGCAGTACTTC. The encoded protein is CASARSRTGSSYEQYF.

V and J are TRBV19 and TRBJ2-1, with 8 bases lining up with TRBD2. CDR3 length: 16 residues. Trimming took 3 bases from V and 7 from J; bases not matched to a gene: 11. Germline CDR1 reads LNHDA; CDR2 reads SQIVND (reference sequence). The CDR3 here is CASSIGAGVRVNEQFF. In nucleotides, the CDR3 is TGTGCCAGTAGTATCGGAGCGGGGGTCCGGGTAAATGAGCAGTTCTTC.

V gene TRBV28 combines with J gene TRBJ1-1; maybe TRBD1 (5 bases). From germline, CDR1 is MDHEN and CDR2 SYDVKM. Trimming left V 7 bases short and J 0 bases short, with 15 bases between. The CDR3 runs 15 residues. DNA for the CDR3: TGTGCCAGCACCAAGGCAGGGCCCGTGAACACTGAAGCTTTCTTT. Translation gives CASTKAGPVNTEAFF.

The CDR3 protein is CASSHGTGRGAANEKLFF. The CDR3 DNA sequence: TGTGCCAGCAGCCACGGGACAGGGAGGGGTGCAGCTAATGAAAAACTGTTTTTT. J is TRBJ1-4 and V is TRBV9; 9 nucleotides match TRBD1. V lost 4 bases and J lost 3; bases outside the gene matches: 13. This CDR3 is built from 18 residues. In germline, CDR1 is SGDLS, CDR2 YYNGEE.

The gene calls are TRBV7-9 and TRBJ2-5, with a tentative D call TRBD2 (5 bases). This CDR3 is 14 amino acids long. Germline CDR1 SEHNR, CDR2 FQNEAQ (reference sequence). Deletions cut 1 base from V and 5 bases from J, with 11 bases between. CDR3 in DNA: TGTGCCAGCAGCTTAGGAGGGAATGAGGAGACCCAGTACTTC. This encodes CASSLGGNEETQYF.

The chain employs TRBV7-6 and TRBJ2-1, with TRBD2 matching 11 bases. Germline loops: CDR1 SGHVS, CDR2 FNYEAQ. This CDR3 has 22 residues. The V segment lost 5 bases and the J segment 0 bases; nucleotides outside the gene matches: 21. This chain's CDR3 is CASSQKRPGLAGTLISYNEQFF. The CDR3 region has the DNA TGTGCCAGCAGCCAGAAAAGACCAGGACTAGCGGGTACCCTGATCTCCTACAATGAGCAGTTCTTC. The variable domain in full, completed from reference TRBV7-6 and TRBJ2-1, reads GAGVSQSPRYKVTKRGQDVALRCDPISGHVSLYWYRQALGQGPEFLTYFNYEAQQDKSGLPNDRFSAERPEGSISTLTIQRTEQRDSAMYRCASSQKRPGLAGTLISYNEQFFGPGTRLTVL.

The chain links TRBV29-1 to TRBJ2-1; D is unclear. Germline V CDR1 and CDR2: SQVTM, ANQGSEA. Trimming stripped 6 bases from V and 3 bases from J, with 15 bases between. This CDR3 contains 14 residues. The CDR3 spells CSVSPLQDYNEQFF. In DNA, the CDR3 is TGCAGCGTCTCGCCCTTACAAGACTACAATGAGCAGTTCTTC.

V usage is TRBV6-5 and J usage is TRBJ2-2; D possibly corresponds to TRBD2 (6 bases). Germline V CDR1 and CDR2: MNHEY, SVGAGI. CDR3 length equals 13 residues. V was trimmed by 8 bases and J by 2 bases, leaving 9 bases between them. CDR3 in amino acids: CASGGTNTGELFF. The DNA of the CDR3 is TGTGCCAGCGGGGGGACCAACACCGGGGAGCTGTTTTTT.